This T cell receptor beta chain was sequenced for a study of cytomegalovirus exposure and HLA in healthy donors. Study results and caveats: Across donors, presence/absence analyses took sequencing depth to be roughly uniform. Most likely, a cluster of highly shared sequence variants arose as a sequencing artifact. Many donors shared some public TCRs, even though most TCR sequences were rare. Previous analysis showed most TCR beta V segments were productive about 87% or about 30% of the time.

Note on this clone: Its antigen is not known.

CDR3 length: 15 amino acids. Unmatched junction bases numbered 0, after V lost 3 bases and J lost 0 bases. The germline CDR1 and CDR2 sequences are MNHNS and SASEGT. A multiplex PCR was run with 60 Vbeta primers and 13 Jbeta primers. The table came from immunoSEQ multiplex PCR; TCRdb's copy has only in-frame clones and leaves some out. Seen in this sample are 150,000 or so clones; the ten most common clones hold around 1.5%. J is TRBJ2-1 and V is TRBV6-1; 9 bases agree with TRBD2. The TCR originated in a woman between 50 and 59 years old in good health and CMV-seronegative. Sequenced material: PBMCs. CDR3 protein: CASSEGLASYNEQFF. In nucleotides, the CDR3 is TGTGCCAGCAGTGAGGGACTAGCCTCCTACAATGAGCAGTTCTTC.